This T cell receptor beta chain was sequenced during a study of T cell responses to AZD1222 COVID-19 vaccine. Study results and limitations: Close to half of spike-specific TCRs reportedly recognize unmutated variant regions. Spike as a whole was targeted by vaccine-associated CD4 TCRs, dominant at 160-218 and 743-854. The sample set comprised mostly white British donors with more females, and clonal diversity was possibly underestimated.

Note on this clone: Its antigen remains unknown.

Second-dose timings of about 4 or about 12 weeks were pooled. TCRdb keeps only in-frame clones here, not all; method: immunoSEQ multiplex PCR. The sample contains about 120,000 clones, around 86% of which appear only once. The sample here was peripheral blood, taken 28 days after the second AZD1222 dose. This clonotype originated in an adult who received the AZD1222 COVID-19 vaccine.

The CDR3 loop reads CASEYGTVNGYTF. The DNA of the CDR3 is TGTGCCAGCGAATACGGGACAGTAAATGGCTACACCTTC. The V and J genes are TRBV6-5 and TRBJ1-2; TRBD1 aligns across 7 bases. Germline CDR1 is MNHEY and CDR2 is SVGAGI. CDR3 length: 13 amino acids. J lost 6 bases, V lost 8 bases, and 9 bases had no gene match.